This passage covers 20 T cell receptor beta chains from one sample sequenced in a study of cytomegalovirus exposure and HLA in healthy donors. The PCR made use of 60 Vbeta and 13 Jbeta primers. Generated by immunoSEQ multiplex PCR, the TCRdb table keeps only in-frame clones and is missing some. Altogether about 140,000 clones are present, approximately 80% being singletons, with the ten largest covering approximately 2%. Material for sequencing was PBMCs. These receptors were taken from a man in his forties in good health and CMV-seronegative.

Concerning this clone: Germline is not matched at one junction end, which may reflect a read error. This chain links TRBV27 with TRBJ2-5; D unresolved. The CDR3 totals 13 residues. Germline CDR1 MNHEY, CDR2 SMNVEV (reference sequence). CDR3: CASTKSGEEAQYF. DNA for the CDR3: TGTGCCAGCACCAAAAGTGGAGAAGAGGCCCAGTACTTC.

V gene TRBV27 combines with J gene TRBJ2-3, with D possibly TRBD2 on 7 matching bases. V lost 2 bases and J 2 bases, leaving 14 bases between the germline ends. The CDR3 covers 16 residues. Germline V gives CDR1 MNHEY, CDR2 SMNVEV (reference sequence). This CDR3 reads CASSLGGALSTDTQYF. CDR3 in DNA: TGTGCCAGCAGTTTAGGGGGGGCCCTATCCACAGATACGCAGTATTTT.

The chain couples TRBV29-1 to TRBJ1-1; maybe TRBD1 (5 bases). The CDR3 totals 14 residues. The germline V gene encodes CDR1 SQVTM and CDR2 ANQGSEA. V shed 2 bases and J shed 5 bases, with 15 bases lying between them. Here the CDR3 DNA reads TGCAGCGTTGAACCACAACTTGGGGGGACTGAAGCTTTCTTT. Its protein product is CSVEPQLGGTEAFF.

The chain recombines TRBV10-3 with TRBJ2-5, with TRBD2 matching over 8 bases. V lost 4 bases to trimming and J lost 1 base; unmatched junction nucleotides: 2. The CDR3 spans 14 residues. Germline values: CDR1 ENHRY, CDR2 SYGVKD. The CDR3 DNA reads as TGTGCCATCAGTGCGGGAGGGCCCCAAGAGACCCAGTACTTC. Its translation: CAISAGGPQETQYF.

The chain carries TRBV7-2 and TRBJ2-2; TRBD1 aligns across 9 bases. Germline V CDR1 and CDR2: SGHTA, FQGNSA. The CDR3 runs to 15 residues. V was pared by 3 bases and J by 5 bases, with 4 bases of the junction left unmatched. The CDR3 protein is CASSLDRGGTGELFF. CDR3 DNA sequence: TGTGCCAGCAGCTTGGACAGGGGCGGGACCGGGGAGCTGTTTTTT.

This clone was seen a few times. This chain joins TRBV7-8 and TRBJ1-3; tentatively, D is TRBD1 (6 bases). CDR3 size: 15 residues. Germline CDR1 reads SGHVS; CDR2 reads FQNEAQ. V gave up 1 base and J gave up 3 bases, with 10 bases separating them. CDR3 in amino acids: CASSLGTASGNTIYF. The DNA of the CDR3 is TGTGCCAGCAGCTTAGGGACAGCCAGTGGAAACACCATATATTTT.

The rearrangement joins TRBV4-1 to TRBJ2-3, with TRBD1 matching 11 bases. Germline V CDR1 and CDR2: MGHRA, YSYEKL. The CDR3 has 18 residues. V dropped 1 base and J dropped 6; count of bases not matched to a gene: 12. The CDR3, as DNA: TGCGCCAGCAGCCAAGTTGCAGGTCGGACAGGGGGCATCGATACGCAGTATTTT. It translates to CASSQVAGRTGGIDTQYF.

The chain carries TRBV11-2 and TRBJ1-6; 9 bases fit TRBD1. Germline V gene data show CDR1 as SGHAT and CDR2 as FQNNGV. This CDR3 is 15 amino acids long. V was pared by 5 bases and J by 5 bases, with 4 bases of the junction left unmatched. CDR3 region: CASSVGQGNNSPLHF. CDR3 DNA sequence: TGTGCCAGCAGCGTCGGACAGGGGAATAATTCACCCCTCCACTTT.

CDR3 residues: CASSYLDRVDNSPLHF. For the CDR3, the DNA is TGTGCCAGCAGTTACTTGGACAGGGTGGATAATTCACCCCTCCACTTT. This chain connects TRBV6-6 to TRBJ1-6; 8 nucleotides agree with TRBD1. The CDR3 sequence is 16 residues long. V gave up 1 base and J gave up 5 bases; unmatched junction bases: 4. Germline CDR1 MNHNY, CDR2 SVGAGI (reference sequence).

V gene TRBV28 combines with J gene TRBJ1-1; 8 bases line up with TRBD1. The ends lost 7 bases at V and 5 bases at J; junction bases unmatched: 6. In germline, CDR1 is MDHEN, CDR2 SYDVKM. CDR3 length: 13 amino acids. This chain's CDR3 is CASTLDRGTEAFF. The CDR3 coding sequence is TGTGCCAGCACCTTAGACAGGGGAACTGAAGCTTTCTTT.

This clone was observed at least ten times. The CDR3 reads CASSELAGGPDTQYF. For the CDR3, the DNA is TGTGCCAGCAGTGAACTAGCGGGAGGGCCAGATACGCAGTATTTT. The J gene is TRBJ2-3, the V gene TRBV6-1; 12 bases match TRBD2. This CDR3 is built from 15 residues. Trimming cost V 2 bases and J 4 bases; bases outside gene matches: 1. CDR1 is MNHNS and CDR2 is SASEGT in the germline V gene.

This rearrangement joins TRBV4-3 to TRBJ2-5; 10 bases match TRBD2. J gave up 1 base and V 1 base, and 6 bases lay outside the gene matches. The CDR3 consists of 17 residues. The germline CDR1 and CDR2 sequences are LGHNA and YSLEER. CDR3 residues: CASSQGRSSGSQETQYF. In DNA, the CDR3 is TGCGCCAGCAGCCAAGGTCGGTCTAGCGGGAGCCAAGAGACCCAGTACTTC.

The CDR3 spells CASSEVYDILGKNIQYF. Here the CDR3 DNA reads TGTGCCAGCAGTGAAGTATATGACATTCTCGGCAAAAACATTCAGTACTTC. This rearrangement joins TRBV2 to TRBJ2-4; no firm D call. Germline V gene data show CDR1 as SNHLY and CDR2 as FYNNEI. The CDR3 runs to 17 residues. V lost 1 base and J 3 bases, leaving 16 bases between the germline ends.

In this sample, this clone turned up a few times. The CDR3 sequence: CASVDRGLAEAFF. Here the CDR3 DNA reads TGTGCCAGCGTCGACAGGGGGCTGGCTGAAGCTTTCTTT. The chain employs TRBV6-6 and TRBJ1-1, with 10 bases aligning to TRBD1. The CDR3 consists of 13 residues. With 8 bases clipped from V and 6 bases from J, the junction kept 6 bases outside the gene matches. Germline assignment: CDR1 MNHNY and CDR2 SVGAGI (reference sequence).

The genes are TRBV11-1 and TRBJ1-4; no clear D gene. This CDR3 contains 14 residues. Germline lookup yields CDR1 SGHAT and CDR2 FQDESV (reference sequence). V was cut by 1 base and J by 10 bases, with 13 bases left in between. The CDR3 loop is CASSLGATEGKLFF. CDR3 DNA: TGTGCCAGCAGCTTAGGGGCCACCGAGGGAAAACTGTTTTTT.

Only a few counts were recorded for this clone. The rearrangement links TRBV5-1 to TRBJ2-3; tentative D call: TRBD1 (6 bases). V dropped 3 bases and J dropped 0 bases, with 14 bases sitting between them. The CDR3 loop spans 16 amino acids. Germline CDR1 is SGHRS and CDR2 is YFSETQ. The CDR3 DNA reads TGCGCCAGCAGCTCAGACGGACAGCCTAGCACAGATACGCAGTATTTT. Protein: CASSSDGQPSTDTQYF.

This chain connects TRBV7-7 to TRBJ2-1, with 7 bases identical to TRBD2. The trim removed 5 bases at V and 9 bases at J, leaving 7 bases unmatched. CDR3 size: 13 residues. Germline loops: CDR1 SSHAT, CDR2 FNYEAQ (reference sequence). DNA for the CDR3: TGTGCCAGCAGCCGGAGCGGGAATGGTGAGCAGTTCTTC. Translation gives CASSRSGNGEQFF. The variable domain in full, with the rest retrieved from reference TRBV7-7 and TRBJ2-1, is GAGVSQSPRYKVTKRGQDVTLRCDPISSHATLYWYQQALGQGPEFLTYFNYEAQPDKSGLPSDRFSAERPEGSISTLTIQRTEQRDSAMYRCASSRSGNGEQFFGPGTRLTVL.

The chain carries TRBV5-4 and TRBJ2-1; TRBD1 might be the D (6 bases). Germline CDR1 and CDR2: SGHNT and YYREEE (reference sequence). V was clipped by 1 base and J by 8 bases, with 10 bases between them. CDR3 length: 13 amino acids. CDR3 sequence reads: CASSLFRGDEQFF. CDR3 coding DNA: TGTGCCAGCAGCTTGTTCAGGGGTGATGAGCAGTTCTTC.

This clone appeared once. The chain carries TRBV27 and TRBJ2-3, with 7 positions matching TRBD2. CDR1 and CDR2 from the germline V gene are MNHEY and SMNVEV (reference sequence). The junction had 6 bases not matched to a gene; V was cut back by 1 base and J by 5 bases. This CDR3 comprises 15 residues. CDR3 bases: TGTGCCAGCAGTTTATATCCTAGCGGCGGAGATACGCAGTATTTT. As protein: CASSLYPSGGDTQYF.

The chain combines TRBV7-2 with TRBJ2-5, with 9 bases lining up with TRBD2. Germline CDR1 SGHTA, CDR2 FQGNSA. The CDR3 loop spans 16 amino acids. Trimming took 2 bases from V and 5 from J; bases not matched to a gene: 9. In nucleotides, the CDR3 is TGTGCCAGCAGCTTAAACCTAGCGGGACTGGGGGAGACCCAGTACTTC. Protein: CASSLNLAGLGETQYF.